The rows below give T cell receptor beta chains drawn from one sample of a study of T cell responses to AZD1222 COVID-19 vaccine. The protocol was immunoSEQ multiplex PCR, while the TCRdb copy is restricted to in-frame clones and leaves out a portion. The table includes around 140,000 clones, 80% to 95% detected once. The sequences come from peripheral blood, collected on day 0 of AZD1222 vaccination. These receptors all stem from an adult in good health. Each CDR3 is given with its conserved first and last residue. D genes are given only for firm matches.

>TRBV19|NA|TRBJ1-1
CASSINKVSEAFF
>TRBV5-1|TRBD2|TRBJ2-1
CASSLIWDYTQNEQFF
>TRBV19|NA|TRBJ1-3
CASRTGSSGNTIYF
>TRBV27|NA|TRBJ2-7
CASSPDSEGYEQYF
>TRBV7-9|TRBD1|TRBJ2-3
CASSLATGTGSTDTQYF
>TRBV18|NA|TRBJ1-1
CASSFQHAGTTEAFF
>TRBV25-1|NA|TRBJ2-7
CASSDPTGISYEQYF
>TRBV12-3/TRBV12-4|NA|TRBJ2-7
CASSKAEAYEQYF
>TRBV9|NA|TRBJ2-5
CASSVSGRETQYF
>TRBV7-9|NA|TRBJ1-1
CASSYRENTEAFF
>TRBV7-9|NA|TRBJ1-1
CASSSAGLGTEAFF
>TRBV4-2|TRBD1|TRBJ1-4
CASSQQGAENEKLFF
>TRBV12-3/TRBV12-4|NA|TRBJ2-3
CASRSPLDTQYF
>TRBV3-1/TRBV3-2|TRBD1|TRBJ1-1
CASSQAGGTEAFF
>TRBV5-1|NA|TRBJ1-2
CASSLDKSYGYTF
>TRBV5-1|NA|TRBJ1-1
CASSLSGTLNTEAFF
>TRBV4-1|TRBD2|TRBJ2-3
CASSHPGAGDRDTQYF
>TRBV5-1|NA|TRBJ2-7
CASSRGPYEQYF
>TRBV28|NA|TRBJ2-3
CASSTDPVLGDTQYF
>TRBV18|NA|TRBJ1-3
CASSPLSGRGNTIYF
>TRBV3-1/TRBV3-2|NA|TRBJ1-1
CASSQDRDTEAFF
>TRBV7-2|NA|TRBJ1-2
CASSPGEGYGYTF
>TRBV6-4|TRBD2|TRBJ2-3
CASRRLAGSRTDTQYF